These 14 T cell receptor beta chains originate from one sample sequenced in a study of blood T cell repertoires in COVID-19. Produced via immunoSEQ multiplex PCR; TCRdb's table is partial and in-frame only. The sample consists of about 400,000 clones, approximately 86% of them appearing once. Sequences were obtained from peripheral blood. These receptors all come from a human donor in a cohort sampled during active COVID-19.

The rearrangement links TRBV29-1 to TRBJ1-4; TRBD1 is a possible D gene (5 bases). The V end lost 6 bases, the J end lost 7 bases, and 18 bases lay between the germline ends. This CDR3 is 14 amino acids long. Germline V gene sequence: CDR1 SQVTM, CDR2 ANQGSEA. This CDR3 reads CSVSGGDLGEKLFF. The DNA of the CDR3 is TGCAGCGTCTCAGGAGGGGATCTCGGTGAAAAACTGTTTTTT.

The rearrangement links TRBV19 to TRBJ1-5, with 8 bases identical to TRBD1. Trimming took 1 base from V and 0 from J; bases not matched to a gene: 5. This CDR3 spans 17 amino acids. Germline V CDR1 and CDR2: LNHDA, SQIVND (reference sequence). The CDR3 here is CASSIGDRPYSNQPQHF. In DNA, the CDR3 is TGTGCCAGTAGTATAGGGGACAGGCCTTATAGCAATCAGCCCCAGCATTTT.

J is TRBJ2-1 and V is TRBV9, with 7 bases fitting TRBD2. The J segment lost 9 bases and the V segment lost 2 bases, leaving 8 bases of the junction unmatched. Germline V CDR1 and CDR2: SGDLS, YYNGEE. The length of the CDR3 is 14 residues. The CDR3 loop is CASSVRAGNGEQFF. CDR3 in DNA: TGTGCCAGCAGCGTGCGAGCGGGAAACGGTGAGCAGTTCTTC.

The rearrangement uses TRBV19 and TRBJ2-7; 9 positions agree with TRBD1. Germline CDR1 LNHDA, CDR2 SQIVND (reference sequence). The junction had 5 bases not matched to a gene; V was cut back by 5 bases and J by 6 bases. The CDR3 contains 13 residues. Here the CDR3 DNA reads TGTGCCAGTAGTGGCGGGACAGGGTCCGAGCAGTACTTC. Protein sequence: CASSGGTGSEQYF.

The rearrangement uses TRBV9 and TRBJ1-1; D is unclear. V was trimmed by 2 bases and J by 1 base, leaving 9 bases between them. This CDR3 is built from 14 residues. Per germline, CDR1 SGDLS and CDR2 YYNGEE. The CDR3 protein is CASSVSDTNTEAFF. CDR3 bases: TGTGCCAGCAGCGTTTCCGACACGAACACTGAAGCTTTCTTT.

This clone was seen once. The genes are TRBV19 and TRBJ2-3; TRBD1 might be the D (5 bases). V was clipped by 6 bases and J by 0 bases, with 10 bases between them. CDR3 size: 14 residues. Looked up from germline, CDR1 is LNHDA and CDR2 is SQIVND (reference sequence). The CDR3 region has the DNA TGTGCCAGTAGATTACAGGCTAGCACAGATACGCAGTATTTT. It is translated as CASRLQASTDTQYF. Full variable domain (missing parts from reference TRBV19 and TRBJ2-3): DGGITQSPKYLFRKEGQNVTLSCEQNLNHDAMYWYRQDPGQGLRLIYYSQIVNDFQKGDIAEGYSVSREKKESFPLTVTSAQKNPTAFYLCASRLQASTDTQYFGPGTRLTVL.

This chain links TRBV15 with TRBJ1-5; D is perhaps TRBD1 (5 bases). Germline V CDR1 and CDR2: LNHNV, YYDKDF (reference sequence). V shed 2 bases and J shed 7 bases, with 15 bases lying between them. The CDR3 is 15 amino acids. CDR3 loop: CATSRKSRGLQPQHF. In nucleotides, the CDR3 is TGTGCCACCAGCAGAAAGAGTAGGGGCTTACAGCCCCAGCATTTT.

The CDR3 region has the DNA TGCGCCAGCAGCCGAACCACCGGGGATGGGAGGTACGAGCAGTACTTC. Translation gives CASSRTTGDGRYEQYF. The chain is built from TRBV5-1 and TRBJ2-7; the D gene is possibly TRBD2 (6 bases). CDR3 length: 16 amino acids. Germline values: CDR1 SGHRS, CDR2 YFSETQ. V was clipped by 4 bases and J by 4 bases, with 21 bases between them.

V and J are TRBV6-6 and TRBJ1-2; no firm D call. V was clipped by 4 bases and J by 7 bases, with 19 bases between them. The CDR3 runs 15 residues. The V gene's germline CDR1 is MNHNY and CDR2 SVGAGI (reference sequence). CDR3 coding DNA: TGTGCCAGCAGTTCCTCAGGACTCCGGGGAAGTGGCTACACCTTC. This sequence encodes CASSSSGLRGSGYTF.

The genes are TRBV11-2 and TRBJ2-7, with TRBD2 matching over 10 bases. Looked up from germline, CDR1 is SGHAT and CDR2 is FQNNGV. V lost 0 bases, J lost 2 bases, and 4 bases stayed unmatched. The CDR3 is made up of 16 amino acids. Written as DNA, the CDR3 is TGTGCCAGCAGCTTAGATCGCCTAGCGGGAGCCTACGAGCAGTACTTC. Its translation is CASSLDRLAGAYEQYF.

The V call is TRBV2, the J call TRBJ1-6, with 11 bases lining up with TRBD1. Trimming removed 6 bases from V and 8 bases from J; junction bases left unmatched: 3. Germline values: CDR1 SNHLY, CDR2 FYNNEI. This CDR3 comprises 14 residues. The CDR3 is CASSPGQGDSPLHF. Here the CDR3 DNA reads TGTGCCAGCAGCCCGGGACAGGGGGATTCACCCCTCCACTTT.

The rearrangement links TRBV19 to TRBJ2-5; 11 bases are a match to TRBD1. The CDR3 loop spans 13 amino acids. The V segment lost 9 bases and the J segment 6 bases; nucleotides outside the gene matches: 6. Germline loops: CDR1 LNHDA, CDR2 SQIVND (reference sequence). In nucleotides, the CDR3 is TGTGCCAGCACCGGGACAGGGGGACAGACCCAGTACTTC. It is translated as CASTGTGGQTQYF.

DNA for the CDR3: TGCGCCATCGACAGGGGAGAGACCCAGTACTTC. Translating gives CAIDRGETQYF. V is TRBV10-1 and J is TRBJ2-5, with TRBD1 matching 8 bases. The J segment lost 4 bases and the V segment lost 10 bases, leaving 2 bases of the junction unmatched. The CDR3 consists of 11 residues. Germline-derived CDR1 and CDR2 are WNHNN and SYGVQD (reference sequence).

There are a few counts of this clone. The chain joins TRBV4-1 to TRBJ2-7; 12 positions agree with TRBD1. CDR3 length: 17 residues. The germline CDR1 and CDR2 sequences are MGHRA and YSYEKL. With V trimmed by 0 bases and J by 2 bases, 5 bases remained unmatched. CDR3 bases: TGCGCCAGCAGCCAAGATAAAGGGACAGGGGGCCCCTACGAGCAGTACTTC. Translation gives CASSQDKGTGGPYEQYF.